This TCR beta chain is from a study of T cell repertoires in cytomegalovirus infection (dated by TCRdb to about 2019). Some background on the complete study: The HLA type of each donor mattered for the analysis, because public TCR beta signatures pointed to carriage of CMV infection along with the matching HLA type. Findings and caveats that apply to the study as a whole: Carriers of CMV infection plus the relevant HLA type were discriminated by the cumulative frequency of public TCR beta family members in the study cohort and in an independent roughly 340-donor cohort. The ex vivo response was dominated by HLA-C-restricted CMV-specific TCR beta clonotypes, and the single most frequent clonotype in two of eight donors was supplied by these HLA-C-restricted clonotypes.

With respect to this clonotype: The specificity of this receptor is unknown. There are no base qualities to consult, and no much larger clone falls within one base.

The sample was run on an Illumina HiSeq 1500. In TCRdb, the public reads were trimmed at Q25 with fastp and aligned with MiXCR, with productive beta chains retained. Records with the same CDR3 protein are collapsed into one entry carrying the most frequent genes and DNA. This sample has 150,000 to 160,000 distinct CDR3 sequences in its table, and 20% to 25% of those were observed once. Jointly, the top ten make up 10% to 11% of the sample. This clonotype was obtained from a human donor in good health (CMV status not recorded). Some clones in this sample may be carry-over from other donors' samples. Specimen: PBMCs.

The nucleotides read TGTGCCAGCAGGGGACCAGCGGGCTACACCTTC. Its protein reads: CASRGPAGYTF. This receptor chain uses TRBV28 and TRBJ1-2, and possibly TRBD1, on 5 matching bases. V gives up 6 bases and J gives up 8 bases, and the segment between their germline ends measures 10 bases. From a lookup of the germline V gene, CDR1 and CDR2 are MDHEN and SYDVKM. From the cysteine up to the phenylalanine, the CDR3 has a length of 11 residues. The entry retains the CDR3 DNA only, 33 bases that are in frame from base 1.